This T cell receptor (beta chain) stems from a study of T cell responses to AZD1222 COVID-19 vaccine. Study at large: Combined were second doses at about 4 or about 12 weeks.

Some clones are missing from TCRdb's copy, which holds only in-frame ones; the method was immunoSEQ multiplex PCR. The sample yields roughly 62,000 clones, 76% seen once. Germline trimming cut 6 bases from V and 8 bases from J; bases unmatched to any gene: 10. The CDR3 sequence is 14 residues long. The germline V gene has CDR1 MDHEN and CDR2 SYDVKM. Note on this clone: Its antigen is still unknown.

Study-wide points: CD4 TCRs associated with vaccination spanned spike, dominating at 160-218 and 743-854. Unmutated variant regions are reportedly targeted by nearly half of spike-specific TCRs. Clonal diversity was possibly underestimated, and white British individuals and females predominated among donors.

This clonotype was sampled from an adult in good health. The sequencing used peripheral blood, collected on day 0 of AZD1222 vaccination. The chain combines TRBV28 with TRBJ1-3; 7 bases match TRBD1. The CDR3 sequence: CASRLQGLKDTIYF. In nucleotides, the CDR3 is TGTGCCAGCAGATTACAGGGGTTAAAGGACACCATATATTTT.